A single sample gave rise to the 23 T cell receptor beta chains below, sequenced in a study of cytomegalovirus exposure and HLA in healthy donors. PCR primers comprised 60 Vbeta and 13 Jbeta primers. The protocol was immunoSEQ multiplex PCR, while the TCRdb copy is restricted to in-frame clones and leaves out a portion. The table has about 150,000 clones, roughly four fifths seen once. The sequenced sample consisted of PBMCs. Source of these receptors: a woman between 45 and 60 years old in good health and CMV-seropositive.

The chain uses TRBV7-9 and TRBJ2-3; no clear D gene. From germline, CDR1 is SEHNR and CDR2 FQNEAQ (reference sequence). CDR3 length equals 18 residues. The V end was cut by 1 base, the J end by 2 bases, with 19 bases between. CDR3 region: CASSLDIVSSLPTDTQYF. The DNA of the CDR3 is TGTGCCAGCAGCTTAGATATCGTGAGTTCTCTCCCCACAGATACGCAGTATTTT.

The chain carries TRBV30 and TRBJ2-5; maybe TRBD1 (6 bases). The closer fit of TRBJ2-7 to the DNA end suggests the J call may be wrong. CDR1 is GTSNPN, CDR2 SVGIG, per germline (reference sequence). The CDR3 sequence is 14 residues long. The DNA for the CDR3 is TGTGCCTGGAGTGAAACAGGGAGTACCTACGAGCAGTACTTC. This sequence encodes CAWSETGSTYEQYF.

CDR3 residues: CASSQETGLSYEQYF. Written as DNA, the CDR3 is TGCGCCAGCAGCCAAGAGACAGGGCTCTCCTACGAGCAGTACTTC. The chain recombines TRBV5-1 with TRBJ2-7, with 7 nucleotides matching TRBD1. Per the germline V gene, CDR1 is SGHRS and CDR2 is YFSETQ. After removal of 4 bases from V and 0 bases from J, the junction contained 7 bases not matched to a gene. The CDR3 consists of 15 residues.

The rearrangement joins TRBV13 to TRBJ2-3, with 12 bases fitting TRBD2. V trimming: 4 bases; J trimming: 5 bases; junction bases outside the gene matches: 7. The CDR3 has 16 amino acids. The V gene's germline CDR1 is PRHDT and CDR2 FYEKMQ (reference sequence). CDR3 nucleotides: TGTGCCAGCAGCTCCCGACTAGCGGGAGTGGTAGATACGCAGTATTTT. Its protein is CASSSRLAGVVDTQYF. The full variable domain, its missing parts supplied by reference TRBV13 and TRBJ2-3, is AAGVIQSPRHLIKEKRETATLKCYPIPRHDTVYWYQQGPGQDPQFLISFYEKMQSDKGSIPDRFSAQQFSDYHSELNMSSLELGDSALYFCASSSRLAGVVDTQYFGPGTRLTVL.

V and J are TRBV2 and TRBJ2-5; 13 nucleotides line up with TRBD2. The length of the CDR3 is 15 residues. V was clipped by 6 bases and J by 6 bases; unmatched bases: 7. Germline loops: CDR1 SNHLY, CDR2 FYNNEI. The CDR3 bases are TGTGCCAGCAGGGAACTAGCGGGAGGGACCCAGACCCAGTACTTC. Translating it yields CASRELAGGTQTQYF.

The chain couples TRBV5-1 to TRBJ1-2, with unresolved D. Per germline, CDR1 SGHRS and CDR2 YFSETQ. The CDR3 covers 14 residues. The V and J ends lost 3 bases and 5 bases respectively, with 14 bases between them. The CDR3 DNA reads TGCGCCAGCAGCTCAGCATCGGGTGTATATGGCTACACCTTC. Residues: CASSSASGVYGYTF.

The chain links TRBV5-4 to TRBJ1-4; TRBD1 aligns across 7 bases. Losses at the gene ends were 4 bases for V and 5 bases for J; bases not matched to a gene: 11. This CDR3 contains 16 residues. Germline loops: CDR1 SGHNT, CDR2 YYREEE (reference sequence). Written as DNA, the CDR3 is TGTGCCAGCAGCGAGGGGGCCGGGACAAACAATGAAAAACTGTTTTTT. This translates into CASSEGAGTNNEKLFF. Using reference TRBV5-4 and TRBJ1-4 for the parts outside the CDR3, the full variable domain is ETGVTQSPTHLIKTRGQQVTLRCSSQSGHNTVSWYQQALGQGPQFIFQYYREEENGRGNFPPRFSGLQFPNYSSELNVNALELDDSALYLCASSEGAGTNNEKLFFGSGTQLSVL.

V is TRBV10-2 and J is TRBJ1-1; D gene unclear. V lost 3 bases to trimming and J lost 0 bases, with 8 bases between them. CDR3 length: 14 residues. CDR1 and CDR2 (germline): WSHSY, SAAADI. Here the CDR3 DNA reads TGCGCCAGCAGTGATAGAGGGATGAACACTGAAGCTTTCTTT. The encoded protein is CASSDRGMNTEAFF.

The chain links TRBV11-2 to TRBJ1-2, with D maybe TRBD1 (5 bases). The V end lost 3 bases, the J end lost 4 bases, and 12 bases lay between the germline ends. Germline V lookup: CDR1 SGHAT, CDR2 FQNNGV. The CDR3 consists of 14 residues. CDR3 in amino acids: CASSFGTEGYGYTF. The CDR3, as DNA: TGTGCCAGCAGCTTCGGGACGGAGGGCTATGGCTACACCTTC.

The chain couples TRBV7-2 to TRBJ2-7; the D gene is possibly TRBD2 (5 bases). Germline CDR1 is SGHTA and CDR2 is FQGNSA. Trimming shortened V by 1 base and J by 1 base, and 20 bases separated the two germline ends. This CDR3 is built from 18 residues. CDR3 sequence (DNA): TGTGCCAGCAGCTTAGTGGGTAGATGGCGGGCCCGGTCCTACGAGCAGTACTTC. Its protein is CASSLVGRWRARSYEQYF.

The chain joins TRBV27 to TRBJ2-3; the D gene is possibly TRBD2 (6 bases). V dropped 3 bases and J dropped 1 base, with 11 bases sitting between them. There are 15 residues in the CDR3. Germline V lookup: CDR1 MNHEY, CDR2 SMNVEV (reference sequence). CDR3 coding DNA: TGTGCCAGCAGTTTTTCATCGGGGGGCACAGATACGCAGTATTTT. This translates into CASSFSSGGTDTQYF.

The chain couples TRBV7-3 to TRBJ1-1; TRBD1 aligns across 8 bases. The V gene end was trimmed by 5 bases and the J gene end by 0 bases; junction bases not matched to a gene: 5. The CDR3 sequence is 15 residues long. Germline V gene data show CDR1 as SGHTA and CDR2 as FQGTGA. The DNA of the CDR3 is TGTGCCAGCAGCGAACGGACAGGGTTGAACACTGAAGCTTTCTTT. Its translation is CASSERTGLNTEAFF.

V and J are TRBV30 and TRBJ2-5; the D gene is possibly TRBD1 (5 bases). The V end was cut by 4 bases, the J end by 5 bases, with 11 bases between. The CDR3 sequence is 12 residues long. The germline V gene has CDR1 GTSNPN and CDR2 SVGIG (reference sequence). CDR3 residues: CAWTGYRETQYF. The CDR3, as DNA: TGTGCCTGGACAGGGTATCGGGAGACCCAGTACTTC. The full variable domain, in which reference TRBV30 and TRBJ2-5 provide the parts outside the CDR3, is SQTIHQWPATLVQPVGSPLSLECTVEGTSNPNLYWYRQAAGRGLQLLFYSVGIGQISSEVPQNLSASRPQDRQFILSSKKLLLSDSGFYLCAWTGYRETQYFGPGTRLLVL.

In nucleotides, the CDR3 is TGCGCCAGCAGCTCTGCCGTAGACAGGGCTTCCTACGAGCAGTACTTC. It specifies CASSSAVDRASYEQYF. This sequence joins TRBV5-1 and TRBJ2-7; 7 bases fit TRBD1. The CDR3 sequence is 16 residues long. V was clipped by 3 bases and J by 1 base; unmatched bases: 10. CDR1 and CDR2 (germline): SGHRS, YFSETQ.

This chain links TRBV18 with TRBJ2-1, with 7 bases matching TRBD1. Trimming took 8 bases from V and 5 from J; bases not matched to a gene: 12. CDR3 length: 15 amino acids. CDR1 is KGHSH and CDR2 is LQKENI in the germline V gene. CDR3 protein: CASTSQTGMNNEQFF. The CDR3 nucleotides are TGTGCCAGCACATCCCAGACAGGGATGAACAATGAGCAGTTCTTC. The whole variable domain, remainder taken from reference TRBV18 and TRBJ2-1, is NAGVMQNPRHLVRRRGQEARLRCSPMKGHSHVYWYRQLPEEGLKFMVYLQKENIIDESGMPKERFSAEFPKEGPSILRIQQVVRGDSAAYFCASTSQTGMNNEQFFGPGTRLTVL.

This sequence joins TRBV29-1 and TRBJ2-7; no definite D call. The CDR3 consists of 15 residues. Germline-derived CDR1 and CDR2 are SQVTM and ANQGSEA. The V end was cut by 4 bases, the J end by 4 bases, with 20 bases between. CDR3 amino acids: CSVVDKQKTAYEQYF. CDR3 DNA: TGCAGCGTTGTTGACAAGCAGAAGACGGCATACGAGCAGTACTTC.

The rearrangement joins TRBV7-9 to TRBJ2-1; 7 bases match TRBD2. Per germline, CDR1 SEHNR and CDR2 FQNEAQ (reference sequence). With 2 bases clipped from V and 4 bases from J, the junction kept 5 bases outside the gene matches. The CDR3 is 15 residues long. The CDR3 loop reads CASSLSGVGYNEQFF. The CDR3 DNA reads TGTGCCAGCAGCTTAAGCGGGGTGGGATACAATGAGCAGTTCTTC. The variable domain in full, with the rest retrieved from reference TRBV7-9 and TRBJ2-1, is DTGVSQNPRHKITKRGQNVTFRCDPISEHNRLYWYRQTLGQGPEFLTYFQNEAQLEKSRLLSDRFSAERPKGSFSTLEIQRTEQGDSAMYLCASSLSGVGYNEQFFGPGTRLTVL.

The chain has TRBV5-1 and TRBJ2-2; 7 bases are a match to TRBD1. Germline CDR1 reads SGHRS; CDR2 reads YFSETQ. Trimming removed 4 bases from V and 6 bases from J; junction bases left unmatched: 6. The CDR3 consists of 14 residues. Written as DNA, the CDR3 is TGCGCCAGCAGCGTCCAGGGGGACGCCGGGGAGCTGTTTTTT. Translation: CASSVQGDAGELFF.

Here the CDR3 reads CASSPGEAGGVEQYF. CDR3 in DNA: TGCGCCAGCAGCCCCGGGGAAGCGGGAGGGGTCGAGCAGTACTTC. The chain links TRBV5-1 to TRBJ2-7, with 10 bases fitting TRBD2. V lost 4 bases, J lost 6 bases, and 10 bases stayed unmatched. The CDR3 contains 15 residues. CDR1 and CDR2 from the germline V gene are SGHRS and YFSETQ.

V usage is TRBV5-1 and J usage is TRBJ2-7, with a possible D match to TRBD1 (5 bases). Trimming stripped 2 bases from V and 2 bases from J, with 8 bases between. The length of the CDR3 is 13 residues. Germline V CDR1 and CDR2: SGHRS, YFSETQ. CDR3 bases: TGCGCCAGCAGCTTCGACAGAACCTACGAGCAGTACTTC. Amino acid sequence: CASSFDRTYEQYF.

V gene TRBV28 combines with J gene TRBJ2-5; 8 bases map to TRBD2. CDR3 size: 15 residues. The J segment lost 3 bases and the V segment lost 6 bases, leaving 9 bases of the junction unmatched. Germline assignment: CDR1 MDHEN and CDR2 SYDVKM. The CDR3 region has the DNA TGTGCCAGCAGGACACTAGCGGAGGGGGAAGAGACCCAGTACTTC. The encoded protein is CASRTLAEGEETQYF.

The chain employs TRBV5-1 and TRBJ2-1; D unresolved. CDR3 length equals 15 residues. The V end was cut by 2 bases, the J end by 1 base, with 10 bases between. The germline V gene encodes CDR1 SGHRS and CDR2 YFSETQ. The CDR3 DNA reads TGCGCCAGCAGCTTATTCACTACATCCTACAATGAGCAGTTCTTC. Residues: CASSLFTTSYNEQFF.

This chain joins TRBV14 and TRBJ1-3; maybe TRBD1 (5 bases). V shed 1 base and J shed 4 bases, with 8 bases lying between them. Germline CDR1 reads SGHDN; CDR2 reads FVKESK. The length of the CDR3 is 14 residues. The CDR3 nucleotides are TGTGCCAGCAGCCAAGGGTGGACAGGAAACACCATATATTTT. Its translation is CASSQGWTGNTIYF. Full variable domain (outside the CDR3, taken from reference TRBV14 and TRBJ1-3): EAGVTQFPSHSVIEKGQTVTLRCDPISGHDNLYWYRRVMGKEIKFLLHFVKESKQDESGMPNNRFLAERTGGTYSTLKVQPAELEDSGVYFCASSQGWTGNTIYFGEGSWLTVV.